Described below is a single T cell receptor (beta chain) sequence and its context. Germline V lookup: CDR1 MDHEN, CDR2 SYDVKM. The CDR3 has 15 residues. With 3 bases removed from V and 4 bases from J, the gap between germline ends came to 10 bases. The sample originates from a study of T cell responses to AZD1222 COVID-19 vaccine. Assay: immunoSEQ multiplex PCR; the TCRdb copy retains only in-frame clones and omits some. The sample gives about 130,000 clones, 80% to 90% of which show up once; 5% to 6% is in the top ten. The source is an adult in good health. Material: peripheral blood, obtained on day 0 of AZD1222 vaccination. The chain joins TRBV28 to TRBJ2-6; D is undetermined. CDR3 in amino acids: CASSFLSRGANVLTF. For the CDR3, the DNA is TGTGCCAGCAGTTTTCTTAGTCGGGGGGCCAACGTCCTGACTTTC.